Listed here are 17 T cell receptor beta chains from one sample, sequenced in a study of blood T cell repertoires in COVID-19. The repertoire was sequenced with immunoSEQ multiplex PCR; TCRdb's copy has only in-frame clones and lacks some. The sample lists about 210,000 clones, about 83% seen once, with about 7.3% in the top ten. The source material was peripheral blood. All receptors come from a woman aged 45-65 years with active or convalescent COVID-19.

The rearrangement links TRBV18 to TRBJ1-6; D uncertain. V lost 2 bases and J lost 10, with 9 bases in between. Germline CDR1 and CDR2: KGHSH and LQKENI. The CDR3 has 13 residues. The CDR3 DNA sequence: TGTGCCAGCTCACCAGGCAGAAACTCACCCCTCCACTTT. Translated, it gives CASSPGRNSPLHF.

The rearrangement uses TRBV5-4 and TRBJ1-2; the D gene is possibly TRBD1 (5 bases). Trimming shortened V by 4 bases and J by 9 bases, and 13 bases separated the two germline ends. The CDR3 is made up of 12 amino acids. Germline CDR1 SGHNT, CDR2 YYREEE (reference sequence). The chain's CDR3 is CASSAIGVRYTF. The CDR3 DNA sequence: TGTGCCAGCAGCGCAATAGGGGTTCGCTACACCTTC.

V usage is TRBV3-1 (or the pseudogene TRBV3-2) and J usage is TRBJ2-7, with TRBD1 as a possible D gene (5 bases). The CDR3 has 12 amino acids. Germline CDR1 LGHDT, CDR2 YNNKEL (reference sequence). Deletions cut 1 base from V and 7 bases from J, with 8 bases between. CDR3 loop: CASSQGPGEQYF. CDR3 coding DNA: TGTGCCAGCAGCCAAGGGCCAGGGGAGCAGTACTTC.

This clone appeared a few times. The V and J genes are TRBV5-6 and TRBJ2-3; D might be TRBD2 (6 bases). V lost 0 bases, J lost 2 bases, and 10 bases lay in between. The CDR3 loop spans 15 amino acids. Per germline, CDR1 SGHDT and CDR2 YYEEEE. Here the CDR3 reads CASSLGGTFTDTQYF. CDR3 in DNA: TGTGCCAGCAGCTTGGGCGGGACTTTCACAGATACGCAGTATTTT.

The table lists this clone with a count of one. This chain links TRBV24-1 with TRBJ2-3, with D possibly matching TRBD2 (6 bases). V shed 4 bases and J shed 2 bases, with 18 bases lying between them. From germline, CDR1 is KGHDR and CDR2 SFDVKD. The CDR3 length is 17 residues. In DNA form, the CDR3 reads TGTGCCACCAGTGACCAAAAAACGGGACTTTTCACAGATACGCAGTATTTT. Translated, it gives CATSDQKTGLFTDTQYF.

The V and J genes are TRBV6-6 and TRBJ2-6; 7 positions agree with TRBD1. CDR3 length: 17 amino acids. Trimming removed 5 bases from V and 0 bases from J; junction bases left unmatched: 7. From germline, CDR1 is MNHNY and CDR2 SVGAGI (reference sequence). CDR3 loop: CASSPGTASSGANVLTF. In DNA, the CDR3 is TGTGCCAGCAGTCCAGGGACAGCTAGCTCTGGGGCCAACGTCCTGACTTTC.

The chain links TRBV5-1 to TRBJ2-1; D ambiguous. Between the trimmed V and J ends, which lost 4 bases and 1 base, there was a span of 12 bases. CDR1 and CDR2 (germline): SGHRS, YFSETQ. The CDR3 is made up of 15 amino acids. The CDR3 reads CASSPGDSSYNEQFF. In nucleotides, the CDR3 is TGCGCCAGCAGCCCCGGAGATTCATCCTACAATGAGCAGTTCTTC.

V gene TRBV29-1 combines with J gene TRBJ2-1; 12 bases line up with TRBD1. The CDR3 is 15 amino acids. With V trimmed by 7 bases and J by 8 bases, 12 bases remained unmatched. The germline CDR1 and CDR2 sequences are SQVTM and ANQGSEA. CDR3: CSAAGTGGVDYEQFF. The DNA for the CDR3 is TGCAGCGCCGCCGGGACAGGGGGCGTCGATTATGAGCAGTTCTTC.

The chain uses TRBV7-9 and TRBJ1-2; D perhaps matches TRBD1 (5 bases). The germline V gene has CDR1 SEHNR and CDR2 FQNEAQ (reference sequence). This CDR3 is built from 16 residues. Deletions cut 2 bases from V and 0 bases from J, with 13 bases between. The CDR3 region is CASSLSGPLPNYGYTF. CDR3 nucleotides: TGTGCCAGCAGCTTATCAGGGCCCTTACCTAACTATGGCTACACCTTC.

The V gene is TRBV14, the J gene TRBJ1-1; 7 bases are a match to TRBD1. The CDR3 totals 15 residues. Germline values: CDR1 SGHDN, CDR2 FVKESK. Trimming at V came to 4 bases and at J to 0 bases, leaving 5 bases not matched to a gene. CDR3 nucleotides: TGTGCCAGCAGCCCTCGACAGGGTTTGAACACTGAAGCTTTCTTT. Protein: CASSPRQGLNTEAFF. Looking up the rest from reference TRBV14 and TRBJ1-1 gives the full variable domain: EAGVTQFPSHSVIEKGQTVTLRCDPISGHDNLYWYRRVMGKEIKFLLHFVKESKQDESGMPNNRFLAERTGGTYSTLKVQPAELEDSGVYFCASSPRQGLNTEAFFGQGTRLTVV.

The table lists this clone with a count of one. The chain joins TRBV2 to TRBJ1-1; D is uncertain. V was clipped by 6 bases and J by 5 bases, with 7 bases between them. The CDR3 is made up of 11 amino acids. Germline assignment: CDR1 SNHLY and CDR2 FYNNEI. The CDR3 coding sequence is TGTGCCAGCAGCGCTAAAACTGAAGCTTTCTTT. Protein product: CASSAKTEAFF.

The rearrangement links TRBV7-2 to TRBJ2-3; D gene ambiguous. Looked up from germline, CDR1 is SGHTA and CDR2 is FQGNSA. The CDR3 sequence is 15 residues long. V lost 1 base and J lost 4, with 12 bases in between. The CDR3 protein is CASSLGARLPDTQYF. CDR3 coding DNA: TGTGCCAGCAGCTTAGGGGCCCGCCTTCCAGATACGCAGTATTTT.

In DNA form, the CDR3 reads TGCGCCAGCAGCTCTCTTTCTAACTATGGCTACACCTTC. This gives the protein CASSSLSNYGYTF. V and J are TRBV4-1 and TRBJ1-2, with no clear D. The CDR3 has 13 residues. Between the trimmed V and J ends, which lost 5 bases and 0 bases, there was a span of 7 bases. Germline V gene lookup returns CDR1 MGHRA and CDR2 YSYEKL.

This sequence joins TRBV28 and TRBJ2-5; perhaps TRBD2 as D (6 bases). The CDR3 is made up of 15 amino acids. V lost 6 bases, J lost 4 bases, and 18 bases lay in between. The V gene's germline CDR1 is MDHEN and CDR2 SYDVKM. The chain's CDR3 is CASSSLGKGGETQYF. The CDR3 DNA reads TGTGCCAGCAGCTCACTGGGTAAGGGAGGAGAGACCCAGTACTTC.

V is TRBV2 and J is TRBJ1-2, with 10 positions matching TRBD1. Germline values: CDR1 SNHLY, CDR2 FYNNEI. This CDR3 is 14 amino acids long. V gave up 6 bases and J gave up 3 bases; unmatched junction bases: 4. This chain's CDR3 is CASSGTGAYYGYTF. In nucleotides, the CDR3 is TGTGCCAGCAGCGGGACAGGGGCTTACTATGGCTACACCTTC. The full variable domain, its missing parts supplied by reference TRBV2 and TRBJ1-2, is EPEVTQTPSHQVTQMGQEVILRCVPISNHLYFYWYRQILGQKVEFLVSFYNNEISEKSEIFDDQFSVERPDGSNFTLKIRSTKLEDSAMYFCASSGTGAYYGYTFGSGTRLTVV.

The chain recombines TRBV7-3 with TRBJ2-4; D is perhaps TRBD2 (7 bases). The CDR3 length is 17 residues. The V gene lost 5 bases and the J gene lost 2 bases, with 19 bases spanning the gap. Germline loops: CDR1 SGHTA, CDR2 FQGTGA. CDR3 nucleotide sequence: TGTGCCAGCAGCCCCGGGGGGCCGGGCCTTACCAAAAACATTCAGTACTTC. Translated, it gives CASSPGGPGLTKNIQYF. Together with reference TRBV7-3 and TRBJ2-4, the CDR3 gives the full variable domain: GAGVSQTPSNKVTEKGKYVELRCDPISGHTALYWYRQSLGQGPEFLIYFQGTGAADDSGLPNDRFFAVRPEGSVSTLKIQRTERGDSAVYLCASSPGGPGLTKNIQYFGAGTRLSVL.

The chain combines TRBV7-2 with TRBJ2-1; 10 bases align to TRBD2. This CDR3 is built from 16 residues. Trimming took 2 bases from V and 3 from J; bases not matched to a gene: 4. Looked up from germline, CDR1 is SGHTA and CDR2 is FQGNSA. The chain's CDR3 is CASSLQAGGNYNEQFF. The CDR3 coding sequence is TGTGCCAGCAGCTTACAAGCGGGAGGGAACTACAATGAGCAGTTCTTC.